The T cell receptor beta chain under discussion was sequenced for a study of blood T cell repertoires in COVID-19. Study-wide context: PBMCs, B-cell-depleted T cells, or T cells were the source of the cDNA or gDNA that made up the material.

V lost 4 bases, J lost 2 bases, and 10 bases stayed unmatched. The germline gives CDR1 SGHRS, CDR2 YFSETQ. The CDR3 contains 17 residues. Sequenced by immunoSEQ multiplex PCR; TCRdb stores in-frame clones only, minus some. The table includes approximately 52,000 clones, 75% to 90% detected once. Sequenced: peripheral blood. The sequence derives from a man aged 60-69 years with acute or convalescent COVID-19. The V call is TRBV5-1, the J call TRBJ2-7, with 12 bases fitting TRBD2. CDR3 DNA sequence: TGCGCCAGCAGCGGCCCCGGGACTAGCGGGCGCCCCTACGAGCAGTACTTC. Amino acids: CASSGPGTSGRPYEQYF.